The entry below gives a single T cell receptor beta chain sequence along with its context. Antigen unknown. V lost 10 bases to trimming and J lost 4 bases, with 8 bases between them. The CDR3 spans 10 residues. Germline loops: CDR1 WNHNN, CDR2 SYGVQD (reference sequence). These data are taken from a study of OX40 agonist ivuxolimab in advanced cancers. As for the study in general: Treatment of patients was with ivuxolimab, an agonistic anti-OX40 (CD134) antibody. Findings and limits, study-wide: On average, CD8+ T cells showed a greater number of expanded clones than CD4+.

TCRdb keeps only in-frame clones here, not all; method: immunoSEQ multiplex PCR. This sample carries about 55,000 clones, approximately 83% of them seen once, and the ten largest clones take around 13%. This TCR derives from an adult with an advanced solid tumor such as melanoma, head and neck, liver or kidney cancer. The rearrangement joins TRBV10-1 to TRBJ2-7; D is perhaps TRBD2 (5 bases). The source was CD4+ or CD8+ T cells sorted from blood, collected in a trial of the OX40 agonist ivuxolimab. DNA of the CDR3: TGCGCCACCCGAGGGTACGAGCAGTACTTC. Its protein is CATRGYEQYF.